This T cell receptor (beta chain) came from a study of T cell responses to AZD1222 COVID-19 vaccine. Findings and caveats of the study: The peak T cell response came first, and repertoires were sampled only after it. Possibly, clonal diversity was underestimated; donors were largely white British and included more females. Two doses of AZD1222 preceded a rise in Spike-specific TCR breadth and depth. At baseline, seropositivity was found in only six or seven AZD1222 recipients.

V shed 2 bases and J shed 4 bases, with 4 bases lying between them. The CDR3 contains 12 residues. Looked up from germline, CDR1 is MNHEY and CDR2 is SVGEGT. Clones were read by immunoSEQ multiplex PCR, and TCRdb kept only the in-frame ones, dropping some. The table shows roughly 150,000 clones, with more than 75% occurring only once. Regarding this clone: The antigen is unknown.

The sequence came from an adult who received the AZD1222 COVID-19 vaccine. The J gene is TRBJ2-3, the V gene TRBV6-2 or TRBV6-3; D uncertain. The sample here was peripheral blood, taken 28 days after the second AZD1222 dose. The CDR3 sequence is CASSYAADTQYF. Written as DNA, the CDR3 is TGTGCCAGCAGTTACGCGGCAGATACGCAGTATTTT.